These 21 T cell receptor beta chains came from one sample sequenced in a study of blood T cell repertoires in COVID-19. Sequencing used immunoSEQ multiplex PCR; TCRdb keeps in-frame clones, though not all of them. The table lists approximately 240,000 clones, approximately 90% of them singletons. Sequencing input: PBMCs or T cells enriched from blood (not recorded which). The source of these receptors is a woman aged 30 to 39 with acute COVID-19.

This clone was seen only once. V gene TRBV14 combines with J gene TRBJ2-7; D is uncertain. Trimming stripped 4 bases from V and 2 bases from J, with 9 bases between. Per germline, CDR1 SGHDN and CDR2 FVKESK. The CDR3 has 13 amino acids. Here the CDR3 reads CASSLPGTYEQYF. In nucleotides, the CDR3 is TGTGCCAGCAGCCTACCAGGAACCTACGAGCAGTACTTC. Full variable domain (missing parts from reference TRBV14 and TRBJ2-7): EAGVTQFPSHSVIEKGQTVTLRCDPISGHDNLYWYRRVMGKEIKFLLHFVKESKQDESGMPNNRFLAERTGGTYSTLKVQPAELEDSGVYFCASSLPGTYEQYFGPGTRLTVT.

This chain connects TRBV4-2 to TRBJ2-1, with 13 nucleotides matching TRBD2. The CDR3 has 21 residues. The junction had 16 bases not matched to a gene; V was cut back by 4 bases and J by 1 base. Germline V gene data show CDR1 as LGHNA and CDR2 as YNFKEQ. The CDR3 region is CASSPGARRTSGGLSYNEQFF. CDR3 coding DNA: TGTGCCAGCAGCCCGGGAGCGCGGCGGACTAGCGGGGGCCTATCCTACAATGAGCAGTTCTTC.

This clone was seen only a few times. This chain links TRBV28 with TRBJ2-3; perhaps TRBD2 as D (6 bases). V was pared by 4 bases and J by 4 bases, with 12 bases between. Germline values: CDR1 MDHEN, CDR2 SYDVKM. This CDR3 is 14 amino acids long. The chain's CDR3 is CASSSGGLADTQYF. The DNA for the CDR3 is TGTGCCAGCAGTTCCGGGGGTTTGGCAGATACGCAGTATTTT.

The chain combines TRBV19 with TRBJ1-1; 8 bases line up with TRBD1. CDR3 length: 15 residues. The V gene's germline CDR1 is LNHDA and CDR2 SQIVND (reference sequence). V trimming: 3 bases; J trimming: 2 bases; junction bases outside the gene matches: 5. The CDR3 sequence is CASSIRTGPNTEAFF. CDR3 nucleotide sequence: TGTGCCAGTAGTATCCGGACAGGGCCAAACACTGAAGCTTTCTTT. Drawing the rest from reference TRBV19 and TRBJ1-1, the complete variable domain is DGGITQSPKYLFRKEGQNVTLSCEQNLNHDAMYWYRQDPGQGLRLIYYSQIVNDFQKGDIAEGYSVSREKKESFPLTVTSAQKNPTAFYLCASSIRTGPNTEAFFGQGTRLTVV.

The chain is built from TRBV19 and TRBJ2-1; TRBD2 matches at 15 bases. This CDR3 comprises 18 residues. Trimming took 6 bases from V and 4 from J; bases not matched to a gene: 10. Germline CDR1 is LNHDA and CDR2 is SQIVND (reference sequence). The CDR3 coding sequence is TGTGCCAGTAGCTCCGGGCGAGGACTAGCGGGAGGGTACAATGAGCAGTTCTTC. Translating gives CASSSGRGLAGGYNEQFF.

The chain couples TRBV14 to TRBJ2-7, with a tentative D call TRBD2 (6 bases). The CDR3 has 14 amino acids. The V end was cut by 4 bases, the J end by 6 bases, with 16 bases between. Germline CDR1 and CDR2: SGHDN and FVKESK. In DNA form, the CDR3 reads TGTGCCAGCAGCCGCCGGGACGGGAGAGGCGAGCAGTACTTC. Its translation: CASSRRDGRGEQYF.

This chain joins TRBV7-3 and TRBJ2-3; TRBD2 matches at 9 bases. V lost 5 bases to trimming and J lost 5 bases; unmatched junction nucleotides: 5. From germline, CDR1 is SGHTA and CDR2 FQGTGA. The CDR3 spans 14 residues. Here the CDR3 reads CASSGAGGLDTQYF. The CDR3 DNA reads as TGTGCCAGCAGCGGAGCGGGGGGCTTAGATACGCAGTATTTT.

V is TRBV6-2 or TRBV6-3 and J is TRBJ1-6, with D perhaps matching TRBD1 (6 bases). Trimming pared 3 bases from V and 9 bases from J, leaving 9 bases between. Germline CDR1 MNHEY, CDR2 SVGEGT. The CDR3 spans 13 residues. CDR3 sequence (DNA): TGTGCCAGCAGTTATCCAGGGGTTTCACCCCTCCACTTT. Its protein product is CASSYPGVSPLHF.

In DNA, the CDR3 is TGTGCCAGCAGCTTAGAAGCTAGCGGGACCTACTACGAGCAGTACTTC. Translation: CASSLEASGTYYEQYF. V usage is TRBV7-8 and J usage is TRBJ2-7, with 9 positions matching TRBD2. CDR1 SGHVS and CDR2 FQNEAQ come from the germline V gene. Trimming cost V 1 base and J 3 bases; bases outside gene matches: 7. The CDR3 runs to 16 residues.

This chain links TRBV7-8 with TRBJ1-5, with D unclear. The CDR3 is 13 residues long. Germline V gene lookup returns CDR1 SGHVS and CDR2 FQNEAQ. V shed 1 base and J shed 10 bases, with 11 bases lying between them. The CDR3 DNA is TGTGCCAGCAGCTTAGGGTTGTACAATCCCCAGCATTTT. It translates to CASSLGLYNPQHF.

The chain uses TRBV5-1 and TRBJ1-1; TRBD1 matches at 7 bases. CDR1 SGHRS and CDR2 YFSETQ come from the germline V gene. With V trimmed by 2 bases and J by 1 base, 5 bases remained unmatched. CDR3 size: 15 residues. The CDR3 loop is CASSFWTGTNTEAFF. The CDR3 DNA reads TGCGCCAGCAGCTTCTGGACAGGAACGAACACTGAAGCTTTCTTT.

The CDR3 bases are TGTGCCAGCAGCCCAGGGGGCGCTGGCTACACCTTC. It specifies CASSPGGAGYTF. The V gene is TRBV7-6, the J gene TRBJ1-2; 8 bases fit TRBD1. In germline, CDR1 is SGHVS, CDR2 FNYEAQ. The V segment lost 5 bases and the J segment 7 bases; nucleotides outside the gene matches: 3. CDR3 length: 12 amino acids.

This clone showed up just once. The chain uses TRBV29-1 and TRBJ2-1; TRBD1 matches 9 bases. CDR3 length equals 13 residues. The germline gives CDR1 SQVTM, CDR2 ANQGSEA. Germline trimming cut 6 bases from V and 15 bases from J; bases unmatched to any gene: 15. The CDR3 spells CSVRGGQGDLSFF. In nucleotides, the CDR3 is TGCAGCGTGAGGGGGGGACAGGGCGACCTATCGTTCTTC.

This clone was recorded once. The gene calls are TRBV6-1 and TRBJ1-2; D unclear. The V end lost 3 bases, the J end lost 6 bases, and 11 bases lay between the germline ends. The CDR3 has 13 residues. Germline CDR1 and CDR2: MNHNS and SASEGT. This CDR3 is CASSDTGYDGYTF. In nucleotides, the CDR3 is TGTGCCAGCAGTGATACGGGGTACGATGGCTACACCTTC.

This clone has just a few counts. The sample carries other DNA sequences with the same CDR3. This chain connects TRBV27 to TRBJ2-3; the match to TRBD2 covers 8 bases. Unmatched junction bases numbered 4, after V lost 2 bases and J lost 0 bases. Per the germline V gene, CDR1 is MNHEY and CDR2 is SMNVEV (reference sequence). The CDR3 has 16 amino acids. CDR3 protein: CASSLGLAGSTDTQYF. CDR3 bases: TGTGCCAGCAGTTTAGGGCTAGCGGGTAGCACAGATACGCAGTATTTT.

V and J are TRBV5-8 and TRBJ1-4; TRBD1 matches 7 bases. The junction had 5 bases not matched to a gene; V was cut back by 3 bases and J by 3 bases. The CDR3 is 15 residues long. In germline, CDR1 is SGHTS, CDR2 YDEGEE. The CDR3 DNA reads as TGTGCCAGCAGCTCCTACAGGGGTGCTAATGAAAAACTGTTTTTT. Amino acid sequence: CASSSYRGANEKLFF.

The chain links TRBV19 to TRBJ2-3, with D possibly matching TRBD1 (5 bases). The CDR3 sequence is 15 residues long. Trimming took off 3 bases at V and 5 bases at J, with 15 bases between the two ends. From germline, CDR1 is LNHDA and CDR2 SQIVND (reference sequence). CDR3 region: CASSMDTTAVDTQYF. The CDR3 nucleotides are TGTGCCAGTAGTATGGACACCACAGCAGTAGATACGCAGTATTTT.

This sequence joins TRBV7-2 and TRBJ2-7; 9 bases map to TRBD2. The CDR3 totals 17 residues. In germline, CDR1 is SGHTA, CDR2 FQGNSA. V dropped 5 bases and J dropped 3; count of bases not matched to a gene: 14. CDR3 residues: CASSLTGLGGRGYEQYF. CDR3 DNA: TGTGCCAGCAGCCTAACTGGACTAGGCGGGAGGGGCTACGAGCAGTACTTC.

V and J are TRBV28 and TRBJ1-2; D is possibly TRBD1 (5 bases). The CDR3 is 14 amino acids. Germline CDR1 reads MDHEN; CDR2 reads SYDVKM. V was shortened by 4 bases and J by 4 bases, with 13 bases between the two germline ends. CDR3 coding DNA: TGTGCCAGCAGTTCCGGACAACTCCCCTATGGCTACACCTTC. This gives the protein CASSSGQLPYGYTF.

The chain has TRBV18 and TRBJ2-1, with 9 bases identical to TRBD2. The J segment lost 0 bases and the V segment lost 3 bases, leaving 0 bases of the junction unmatched. From germline, CDR1 is KGHSH and CDR2 LQKENI. This CDR3 is 15 amino acids long. Here the CDR3 DNA reads TGTGCCAGCTCACCGACTAGCGGCTCCTACAATGAGCAGTTCTTC. Protein sequence: CASSPTSGSYNEQFF.

The V call is TRBV12-5, the J call TRBJ2-3; no firm D call. The CDR3 spans 16 residues. CDR1 is LGHNT and CDR2 is FRNRAP in the germline V gene. V shed 0 bases and J shed 2 bases, with 12 bases lying between them. The CDR3 loop is CASGLVLGTTTDTQYF. The CDR3 DNA reads as TGTGCTAGTGGTTTGGTACTGGGTACTACCACAGATACGCAGTATTTT.